Below, one TCR beta chain is given with its context. Its cognate antigen is unknown. The entry originates in a study of beta chain features in type 1 diabetes. The study reverse transcribed the entire isolated RNA, so it sequenced expressed TCRB transcripts. Assay: immunoSEQ multiplex PCR; the TCRdb copy retains only in-frame clones and omits some. The sample yields around 280,000 clones, 7.5% to 9.5% seen once. This CDR3 spans 15 amino acids. CDR1 is SGHRS, CDR2 YFSETQ, per germline. V was pared by 1 base and J by 4 bases, with 14 bases between. Sorted CD4+ subsets: naive, central memory, regulatory, stem cell-like memory (CD45RO/CCR7/CD25/CD127/CD95/CD27 panel). Sorted populations all had greater than 95% purity. General study findings and limits: PCR could preferentially amplify shorter templates, alike in patients and controls.

The sample comprised central memory CD4+ T cells from blood. This sequence originates from a woman in her late teens or twenties in good health. The chain carries TRBV5-1 and TRBJ2-5; D is perhaps TRBD2 (7 bases). CDR3 DNA sequence: TGCGCCAGCAGCTTGACGAGGGGGGGCCGAGAGACCCAGTACTTC. It codes for CASSLTRGGRETQYF.